This TCR beta chain was sequenced for a study of beta chain features in type 1 diabetes. Overall study context: Across every sample, 85 million to 120 million sorted cells were examined in total. Study observations and caveats: VDJ junctions from patients with type 1 diabetes contained fewer insertions and more deletions. Among patients with Type 1 diabetes, TCRB CDR3s were moderately but significantly shorter in every one of the four CD4+ subsets.

In regard to this clone: What it binds is not known.

Sequencing targeted expressed TCRB transcripts, as all isolated RNA had been reverse transcribed. The data were produced by immunoSEQ multiplex PCR, yet TCRdb's version contains in-frame clones alone and is incomplete. The repertoire holds more than 150,000 clones, with less than 15% as singletons. The ends lost 5 bases at V and 4 bases at J; junction bases unmatched: 4. Germline V gene lookup returns CDR1 SGHVS and CDR2 FNYEAQ. The CDR3 runs 14 residues. This clonotype originated in a woman aged 18-29 years in good health. Input material: central memory CD4+ T cells from blood. J is TRBJ2-5 and V is TRBV7-6; 10 positions agree with TRBD2. CDR3 sequence (DNA): TGTGCCAGCAGCCCGAGCGGGAGGGCAGAGACCCAGTACTTC. It is translated as CASSPSGRAETQYF.